This TCR beta chain was profiled in a study of shared clonotypes between healthy human individuals. From CD4+ cells came CD45RA+ naive and CD45RA-negative memory subsets. Libraries were prepared by immunoSEQ multiplex PCR; TCRdb keeps only in-frame clonotypes and omits some of them. This sample has some 2,100,000 clones, with around 95% found just once. The sequence came from a young man in good health. The sequenced material came from naive CD4+ T cells sorted from blood. As for subset: CD45RA+ positively selected.

This CDR3 reads CASSLGGQGVDHEQYF. The CDR3, as DNA: TGTGCCAGCAGCCTGGGAGGGCAGGGGGTCGATCACGAGCAGTACTTC. V is TRBV5-4 and J is TRBJ2-7; D may be TRBD1 or TRBD2 (7 bases each). Looked up from germline, CDR1 is SGHNT and CDR2 is YYREEE (reference sequence). Trimming cost V 4 bases and J 5 bases, with 22 bases left between them. The CDR3 has 16 residues. Variable domain in full (rest from reference TRBV5-4 and TRBJ2-7): ETGVTQSPTHLIKTRGQQVTLRCSSQSGHNTVSWYQQALGQGPQFIFQYYREEENGRGNFPPRFSGLQFPNYSSELNVNALELDDSALYLCASSLGGQGVDHEQYFGPGTRLTVT.